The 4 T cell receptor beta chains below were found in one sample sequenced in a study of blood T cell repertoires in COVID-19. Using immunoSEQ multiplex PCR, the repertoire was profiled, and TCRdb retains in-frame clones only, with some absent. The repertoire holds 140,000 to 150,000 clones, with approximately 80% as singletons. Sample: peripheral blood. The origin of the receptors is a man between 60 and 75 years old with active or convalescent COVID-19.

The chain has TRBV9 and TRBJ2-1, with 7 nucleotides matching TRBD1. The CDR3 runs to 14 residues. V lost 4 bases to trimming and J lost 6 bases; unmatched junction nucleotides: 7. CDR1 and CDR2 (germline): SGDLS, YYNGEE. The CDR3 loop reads CASSRQGPLNEQFF. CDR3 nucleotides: TGTGCCAGCAGCCGACAGGGTCCCCTCAATGAGCAGTTCTTC.

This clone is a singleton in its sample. CDR3 in amino acids: CASSPIPGGRALSSYNEQFF. CDR3 coding DNA: TGTGCCAGCAGTCCTATCCCTGGCGGGAGGGCCCTAAGCTCCTACAATGAGCAGTTCTTC. The genes are TRBV6-4 and TRBJ2-1; TRBD2 agrees at 9 bases. CDR3 size: 20 residues. Germline V lookup: CDR1 MRHNA, CDR2 SNTAGT. The ends lost 5 bases at V and 0 bases at J; junction bases unmatched: 17.

The CDR3 loop reads CASSARPSREETQYF. In DNA, the CDR3 is TGTGCCAGCAGCGCGCGACCCTCCCGGGAGGAGACCCAGTACTTC. The chain couples TRBV11-2 to TRBJ2-5, with D possibly TRBD2 on 6 matching bases. Germline V gene sequence: CDR1 SGHAT, CDR2 FQNNGV. Trimming removed 5 bases at V and 5 bases at J, with 18 bases between. The CDR3 runs to 15 residues.

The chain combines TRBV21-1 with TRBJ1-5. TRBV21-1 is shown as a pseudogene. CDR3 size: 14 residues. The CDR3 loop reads CASSKAGKGQPQHF. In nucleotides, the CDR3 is TGTGCCAGCAGCAAAGCCGGGAAGGGCCAGCCCCAGCATTTT.